This T cell receptor beta chain was identified during a study of beta chain features in type 1 diabetes. The overall study: Regarding age, gender and cell yields, patients proved similar to healthy donors. Whole-study findings and limits: Relative to healthy donors, patients appeared to have naive, central memory and Treg TCRB repertoires that were more similar.

In the case of this clone: Its antigen is undetermined. Other nucleotide sequences in the sample specify the same CDR3.

Germline assignment: CDR1 SGHNT and CDR2 YYREEE (reference sequence). The CDR3 runs 13 residues. Trimming stripped 0 bases from V and 7 bases from J, with 8 bases between. All of the isolated RNA was reverse transcribed, so expressed TCRB transcripts were sequenced. The protocol was immunoSEQ multiplex PCR, while the TCRdb copy is restricted to in-frame clones and leaves out a portion. This sample yields hundreds of thousands of clones, of which about 16% are seen a single time; about 0.097% belongs to the top ten. Central memory, naive, regulatory and stem cell-like memory CD4+ cells were sorted by CD45RO/CCR7/CD25/CD127/CD95/CD27.

V gene TRBV5-4 combines with J gene TRBJ2-1; D uncertain. The receptor was derived from a man between 18 and 35 years old in good health. The sequencing input was naive CD4+ T cells from blood. The CDR3 DNA sequence: TGTGCCAGCAGCTTGGCCGGTGGAAATGAGCAGTTCTTC. Protein product: CASSLAGGNEQFF.